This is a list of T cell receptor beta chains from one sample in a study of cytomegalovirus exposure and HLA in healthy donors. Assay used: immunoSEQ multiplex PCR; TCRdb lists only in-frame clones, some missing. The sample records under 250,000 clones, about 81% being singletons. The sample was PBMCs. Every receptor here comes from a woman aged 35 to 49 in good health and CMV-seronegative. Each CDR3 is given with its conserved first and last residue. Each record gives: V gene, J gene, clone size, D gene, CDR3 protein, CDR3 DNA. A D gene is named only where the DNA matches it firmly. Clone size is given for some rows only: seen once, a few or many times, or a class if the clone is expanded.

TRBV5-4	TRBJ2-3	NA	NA	CASSLKERLADTQYF	TGTGCCAGCAGCTTGAAAGAGCGGTTAGCAGATACGCAGTATTTT
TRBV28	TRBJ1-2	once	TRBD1	CASSLQGASRGYTF	TGTGCCAGCAGTCTACAGGGGGCGAGTCGTGGCTACACCTTC
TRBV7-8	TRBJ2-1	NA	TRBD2	CASSSRTSGRAEQFF	TGTGCCAGCAGCTCCCGGACTAGCGGGAGGGCTGAGCAGTTCTTC
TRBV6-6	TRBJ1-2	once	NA	CASRGESGGYTF	TGTGCCAGCAGAGGAGAGAGTGGAGGCTACACCTTC
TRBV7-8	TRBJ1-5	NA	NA	CASSLDRSTGRGQPQHF	TGTGCCAGCAGCTTAGATCGCTCAACAGGGCGGGGGCAGCCCCAGCATTTT
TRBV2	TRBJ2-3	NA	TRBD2	CASSEARGLAGGQDTQYF	TGTGCCAGCAGTGAAGCCCGGGGACTAGCGGGAGGTCAAGATACGCAGTATTTT
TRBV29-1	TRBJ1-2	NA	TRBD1	CSATGTGVYGYTF	TGCAGCGCGACCGGGACAGGGGTCTATGGCTACACCTTC
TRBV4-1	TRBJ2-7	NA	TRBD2	CASSAGLAGGSYEQYF	TGCGCCAGCAGCGCGGGACTAGCGGGAGGCTCCTACGAGCAGTACTTC
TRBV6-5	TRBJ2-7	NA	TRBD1	CASSYSRDRVHEQYF	TGTGCCAGCAGTTACTCCCGGGACAGGGTCCACGAGCAGTACTTC
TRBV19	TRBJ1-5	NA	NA	CASSIRLQSNQPQHF	TGTGCCAGTAGTATACGTTTGCAGAGCAATCAGCCCCAGCATTTT
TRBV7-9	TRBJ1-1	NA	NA	CASRQQENTEAFF	TGTGCCAGCAGACAACAGGAGAACACTGAAGCTTTCTTT
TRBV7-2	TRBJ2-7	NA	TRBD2	CASSFGLAGGSYEQYF	TGTGCCAGCAGCTTCGGCCTAGCGGGAGGTTCGTACGAGCAGTACTTC
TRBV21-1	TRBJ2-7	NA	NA	CASSNLGSGRALDEQYF	TGTGCCAGCAGCAACTTGGGTAGCGGGAGGGCCTTGGACGAGCAGTACTTC
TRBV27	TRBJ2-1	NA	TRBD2	CASSLSELAGIYNEQFF	TGTGCCAGCAGTTTATCGGAGCTAGCGGGAATCTACAATGAGCAGTTCTTC
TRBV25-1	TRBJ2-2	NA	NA	CASSEWGHHPNTGELFF	TGTGCCAGCAGTGAATGGGGGCATCACCCGAACACCGGGGAGCTGTTTTTT
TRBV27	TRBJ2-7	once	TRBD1	CASSWDSTYEQYF	TGTGCCAGCAGTTGGGACAGCACCTACGAGCAGTACTTC
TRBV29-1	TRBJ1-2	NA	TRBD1	CSVEGTGAPANYGYTF	TGCAGCGTTGAAGGGACAGGGGCTCCAGCTAACTATGGCTACACCTTC
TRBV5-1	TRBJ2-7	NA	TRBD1	CASSLGTGTDPYEQYF	TGCGCCAGCAGCTTGGGTACCGGGACAGACCCCTACGAGCAGTACTTC
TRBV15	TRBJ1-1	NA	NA	CATSKDWNTEAFF	TGTGCCACCAGCAAAGACTGGAACACTGAAGCTTTCTTT
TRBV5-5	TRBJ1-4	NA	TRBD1	CASSRADRVEKLFF	TGTGCCAGCAGCCGAGCCGACAGGGTTGAAAAACTGTTTTTT
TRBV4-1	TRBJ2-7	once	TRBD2	CASSHGAGGRPYEQYF	TGCGCCAGCAGCCATGGAGCGGGAGGTAGGCCCTACGAGCAGTACTTC
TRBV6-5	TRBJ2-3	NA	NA	CASSYDRQGMHTQYF	TGTGCCAGCAGTTACGACCGGCAGGGGATGCATACGCAGTATTTT
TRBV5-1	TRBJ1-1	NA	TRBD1	CASSWTGMGTEAFF	TGCGCCAGCAGCTGGACAGGGATGGGCACTGAAGCTTTCTTT
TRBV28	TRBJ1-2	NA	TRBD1	CASRTPRAGGFGYTF	TGTGCCAGCAGGACTCCGCGGGCAGGGGGATTCGGCTACACCTTC
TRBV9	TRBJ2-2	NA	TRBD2	CASSVVGLAGGETGELFF	TGTGCCAGCAGCGTAGTGGGACTAGCGGGAGGTGAGACCGGGGAGCTGTTTTTT
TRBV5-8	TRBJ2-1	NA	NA	CASSFGQRSNEQFF	TGTGCCAGCAGCTTCGGACAGAGGAGCAATGAGCAGTTCTTC
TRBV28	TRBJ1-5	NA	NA	CASSPFNYRERGNQPQHF	TGTGCCAGCAGTCCCTTCAATTACAGGGAGAGGGGCAATCAGCCCCAGCATTTT
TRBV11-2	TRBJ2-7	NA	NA	CASSHGEVNEQYF	TGTGCCAGCAGCCATGGTGAGGTGAACGAGCAGTACTTC
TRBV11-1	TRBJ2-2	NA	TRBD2	CASSLAGGPTGELFF	TGTGCCAGCAGCTTAGCGGGAGGGCCCACCGGGGAGCTGTTTTTT
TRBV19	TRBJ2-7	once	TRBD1	CASETTGTGRYEQYF	TGTGCCAGCGAAACTACCGGGACAGGACGCTACGAGCAGTACTTC
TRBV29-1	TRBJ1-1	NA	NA	CSVDDLDSYTEAFF	TGCAGCGTTGATGATCTGGACAGTTACACTGAAGCTTTCTTT
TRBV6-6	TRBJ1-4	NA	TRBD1	CASRERPDRNEKLFF	TGTGCCAGCAGAGAAAGACCGGACAGGAATGAAAAACTGTTTTTT
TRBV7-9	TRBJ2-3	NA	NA	CASSYPRDTQYF	TGTGCCAGCAGCTACCCCAGGGATACGCAGTATTTT
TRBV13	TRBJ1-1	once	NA	CASSLARGGPEAFF	TGTGCCAGCAGCTTAGCACGGGGGGGACCTGAAGCTTTCTTT
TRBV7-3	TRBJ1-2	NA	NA	CASSPGAGQGYGYTF	TGTGCCAGCAGCCCTGGAGCTGGGCAGGGCTATGGCTACACCTTC
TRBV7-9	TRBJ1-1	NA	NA	CASSTGLDTEAFF	TGTGCCAGCAGCACAGGATTGGACACTGAAGCTTTCTTT
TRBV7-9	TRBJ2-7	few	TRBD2	CASSPSTSGYEQYF	TGTGCCAGCAGCCCCTCGACTAGCGGGTACGAGCAGTACTTC
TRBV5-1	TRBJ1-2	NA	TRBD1	CASSRDSFYGYTF	TGCGCCAGCAGCCGGGACAGCTTCTATGGCTACACCTTC
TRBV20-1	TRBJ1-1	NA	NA	CSARVVTEAFF	TGCAGTGCTAGGGTAGTCACTGAAGCTTTCTTT
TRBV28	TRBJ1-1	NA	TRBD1	CASSQPGQGNTEAFF	TGTGCCAGCAGTCAACCTGGACAGGGGAACACTGAAGCTTTCTTT
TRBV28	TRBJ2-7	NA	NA	CASSFNPREQYF	TGTGCCAGCAGCTTCAACCCCCGGGAGCAGTACTTC
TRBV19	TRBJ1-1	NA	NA	CASSFSAEAFF	TGTGCCAGTAGTTTTAGCGCTGAAGCTTTCTTT
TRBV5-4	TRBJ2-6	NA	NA	CASSSRLGEEAPGANVLTF	TGTGCCAGCAGCTCAAGGTTGGGAGAGGAAGCCCCTGGGGCCAACGTCCTGACTTTC
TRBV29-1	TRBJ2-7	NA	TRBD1	CSATRDRGTYEQYF	TGCAGCGCTACCCGGGACAGGGGAACCTACGAGCAGTACTTC
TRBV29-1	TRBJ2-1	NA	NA	CSVEDSGAHNEQFF	TGCAGCGTCGAGGACAGCGGGGCGCACAATGAGCAGTTCTTC
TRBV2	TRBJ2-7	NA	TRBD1	CASRRRGTYEQYF	TGTGCCAGCAGGCGCAGGGGGACCTACGAGCAGTACTTC
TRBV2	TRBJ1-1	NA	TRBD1	CASSGGGADTEAFF	TGTGCCAGCAGTGGAGGGGGCGCGGACACTGAAGCTTTCTTT